This is a list of T cell receptor beta chains from one sample in a study of neurological immune-mediated disorders. A single record per CDR3 protein comes from TCRdb applying MiXCR to the 5' RACE reads. The sample has approximately 59,000 distinct CDR3 sequences; roughly 4.9% are singletons. The sequencing input was PBMCs. These receptors were collected from a human donor with multiple sclerosis. The donor label of this sample is uncertain. CDR3s include the opening cysteine and the closing phenylalanine or tryptophan. The D gene is left open where the match is weak. Size is stated for part of the rows, as once, few or many counts, or as a class when the clone is expanded.

TRBJ1-2 . TRBV10-2 few TGCGCCAGCACCTTGGGCCACGGTGGCTACACCTTC CASTLGHGGYTF
TRBJ1-5 TRBD1 TRBV5-1 many TGCGCCAGCAGCTGGGGACAGGGAAGCAATCAGCCCCAGCATTTT CASSWGQGSNQPQHF
TRBJ2-7 . TRBV20-1 many TGCAGTGCTAGGGAGGCTAGCGTAAACTACGAGCAGTACTTC CSAREASVNYEQYF
TRBJ1-1 . TRBV7-9 many TGTGCCAGCAGCCCTCAGAGAGACCACACTGAAGCTTTCTTT CASSPQRDHTEAFF
TRBJ1-5 TRBD1 TRBV15 many TGTGCCACCAGCCCAAACAGGGGACCGCAATCAACCCAGCATTTT CATSPNRGPQSTQHF
TRBJ1-2 TRBD1 TRBV27 many TGTGCCAGCAGTTCCCGGGACAGGGGTTCCTATGGCTACACCTTC CASSSRDRGSYGYTF
TRBJ2-7 . TRBV7-9 many TGTGCCAGCAGCAGGGTCGGGCTCTACGAGCAGTACTTC CASSRVGLYEQYF
TRBJ2-1 TRBD1 TRBV10-3 few TGTGCCATCAGTGAGACAGGGGTGCACAATGAGCAGTTCTTC CAISETGVHNEQFF
TRBJ2-5 . TRBV5-5 many TGTGCCAGCAGCTTAATGGGGGAGACCCAGTACTTC CASSLMGETQYF
TRBJ1-2 . TRBV12-3/TRBV12-4 many TGTGCCAGCAGTCCCAGGACTGGGACATATGGCTACACCTTC CASSPRTGTYGYTF
TRBJ2-7 TRBD2 TRBV4-2 many TGTGCCAGCAGCCAAGAAGGGACTAGCGGCTCCTACGAGCAGTACTTC CASSQEGTSGSYEQYF
TRBJ2-3 TRBD1 TRBV29-1 many TGCAGCGTTGAGGGGACAGGGTTACAGGATACGCAGTATTTT CSVEGTGLQDTQYF
TRBJ2-7 TRBD2 TRBV20-1 many TGCAGTGCTAGACCACTAGCGGGGGCCCTACGCGAGCAGTACTTC CSARPLAGALREQYF
TRBJ2-5 . TRBV29-1 . TGCAGCGTTGAGAAGGCTATTGGAGAGACCCAGTACTTC CSVEKAIGETQYF
TRBJ1-1 . TRBV5-1 many TGCGCCAGCAGGATATCACCGGGTCTGAACACTGAAGCTTTCTTT CASRISPGLNTEAFF
TRBJ2-7 TRBD2 TRBV12-3/TRBV12-4 many TGTGCCAGCAGTTCGGCGGGGGGTAACTACGAGCAGTACTTC CASSSAGGNYEQYF
TRBJ2-3 . TRBV7-6 many TGTGCCAGCAGCGTAGACTCGGGTTGGGATACGCAGTATTTT CASSVDSGWDTQYF
TRBJ2-7 . TRBV15 many TGTGCCACCAGCAGGGGCCTAGGTATGAGGGCGCAGTACTTC CATSRGLGMRAQYF
TRBJ2-7 . TRBV7-9 many TGTGCCAGCGGCCCCGGCCCCTACGAGCAGTACTTC CASGPGPYEQYF
TRBJ1-2 . TRBV4-1 many TGCGCCAGCAGCCAAGTAGCGTTGGGGGCAGCGTATGGCTACACCTTC CASSQVALGAAYGYTF
TRBJ2-1 TRBD2 TRBV20-1 many TGCAGTGCTAGAGACCAAACTAGCGGGGGCTACAATGAGCAGTTCTTC CSARDQTSGGYNEQFF
TRBJ2-1 TRBD2 TRBV5-1 many TGCGCCAGCAGCTTTCCCCCGGGGGGTCCACGCAATGAGCAGTTCTTC CASSFPPGGPRNEQFF
TRBJ1-2 . TRBV2 many TGTGCCAGCACGGACACCCATTACTATGGCTACACCTTC CASTDTHYYGYTF
TRBJ1-1 . TRBV5-1 many TGCGCCAGCAGTTGGTCAAAAAACACTGAAGCTTTCTTT CASSWSKNTEAFF
TRBJ2-3 TRBD1 TRBV29-1 . TGCAGCGTCAGGACAGGGAGCACAGATACGCAGTATTTT CSVRTGSTDTQYF
TRBJ1-3 . TRBV11-2 many TGTGCCAGCAGCTCCGCAGGGTTTACCGGAAACACCATATATTTT CASSSAGFTGNTIYF
TRBJ2-7 . TRBV6-1 . TGTGCCAGCAGTGAAGCAAACCGCCTCATCGAGCAGTACTTC CASSEANRLIEQYF
TRBJ2-1 . TRBV9 many TGTGCCAGCAGCGTCGCTTGGGGGAATGAGCAGTTCTTC CASSVAWGNEQFF
TRBJ2-5 . TRBV3-1 many TGTGCCAGCAGCGATTGGAGGGGACAGCAAGAGACCCAGTACTTC CASSDWRGQQETQYF
TRBJ1-5 . TRBV27 many TGTGCCAGCAGTCCGGGGTGGGGCAGATTGGAGCCCCAGCATTTT CASSPGWGRLEPQHF
TRBJ1-2 . TRBV20-1 many TGCAGTGCTAGAGAGCGAGAGATGGGTTCATGGGGCTACACCTTC CSAREREMGSWGYTF
TRBJ1-2 . TRBV6-5 many TGTGCCAGCAGTTACAAGGGGTATGGCTACACCTTC CASSYKGYGYTF
TRBJ2-1 TRBD2 TRBV7-2 many TGTGCCAGCAGCTTCCCTAGCGGGGGTGCCCCCTACAATGAGCAGTTCTTC CASSFPSGGAPYNEQFF
TRBJ2-1 TRBD2 TRBV6-4 . TGTGCCAGCAGTGACAGTTCGTTAGCGGGGCCTAATGAGCAGTTCTTC CASSDSSLAGPNEQFF
TRBJ1-2 . TRBV11-3 many TGTGCCAGCAGCTTGGAGACACCTTGCAACTATGGCTACACCTTC CASSLETPCNYGYTF
TRBJ1-1 . TRBV20-1 many TGCAGTGCTAGATTTTCCCGGGAGGCTTTCTTT CSARFSREAFF
TRBJ2-7 . TRBV11-2 many TGTGCCAGCCGTGTCGGGACTTGGGCCTACGAGCAGTACTTC CASRVGTWAYEQYF
TRBJ2-7 TRBD2 TRBV4-1 many TGCGCCAGCAGCCAAAGTGGGAGGGGTAGCAAAGACCGCTACGAGCAGTACTTC CASSQSGRGSKDRYEQYF
TRBJ1-2 TRBD1 TRBV18 many TGTGCCAGCTCACAGGGGACAGTCTATGGCTACACCTTC CASSQGTVYGYTF